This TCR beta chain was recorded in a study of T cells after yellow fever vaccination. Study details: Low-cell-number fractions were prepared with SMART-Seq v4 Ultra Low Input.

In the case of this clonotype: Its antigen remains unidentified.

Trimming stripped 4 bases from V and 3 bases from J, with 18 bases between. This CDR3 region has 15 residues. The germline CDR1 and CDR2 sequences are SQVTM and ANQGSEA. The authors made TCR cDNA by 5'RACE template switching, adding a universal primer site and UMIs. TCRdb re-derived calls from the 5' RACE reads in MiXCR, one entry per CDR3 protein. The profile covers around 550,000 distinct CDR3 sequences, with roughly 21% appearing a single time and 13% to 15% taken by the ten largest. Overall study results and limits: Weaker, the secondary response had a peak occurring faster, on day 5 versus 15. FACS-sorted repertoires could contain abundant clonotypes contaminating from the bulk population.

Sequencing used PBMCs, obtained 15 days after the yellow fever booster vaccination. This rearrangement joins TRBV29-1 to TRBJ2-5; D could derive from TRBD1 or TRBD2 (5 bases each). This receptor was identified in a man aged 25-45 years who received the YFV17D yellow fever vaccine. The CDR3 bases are TGCAGCGTTGGAGGCAGGGAGTATCCAAAAGAGACCCAGTACTTC. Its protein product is CSVGGREYPKETQYF.